The present T cell receptor beta chain was sequenced within a study of T-cell memory formation after mild COVID-19. V lost 6 bases, J lost 8 bases, and 7 bases lay in between. CDR1 is SEHNR and CDR2 is FQNEAQ in the germline V gene (reference sequence). The CDR3 covers 10 residues. For this clonotype: Its specificity is not known.

Regarding the study as a whole: The finding that pre-infection memory included some responding clones suggested that cross-reactive memory joined.

TCRdb re-called the 5' RACE reads with MiXCR, one entry per CDR3 protein. The table has roughly 550,000 distinct CDR3 sequences, roughly 21% seen once. The rearrangement links TRBV7-9 to TRBJ1-1; D unclear. The sequence was collected from an adult woman who had mild COVID-19 (a few samples of this study predate the infection). Cell type and time point are not known. The sequenced sample was PBMCs or a T cell subset sorted from them (not recorded which). The CDR3 DNA follows: TGTGCCAGCAGGTCTGAAGAAGCTTTCTTT. The encoded protein is CASRSEEAFF.